This T cell receptor (beta chain) stems from a study of T cell responses to AZD1222 COVID-19 vaccine. The study, taken as a whole, reports: Without day 14 samples, only post-peak T cell repertoires were studied. Clonal diversity was possibly underestimated, and white British individuals and females predominated among donors. Baseline serology detected seropositivity in only 5 to 7 AZD1222 recipients.

The CDR3 has 16 amino acids. Second doses were pooled across both intervals (about 4 or about 12 weeks). This clone was seen just once. The target antigen is unknown. Measured with immunoSEQ multiplex PCR; TCRdb has only the in-frame clones, and not every one. The profile shows some 60,000 clones, 60% to 85% of them singletons. The sample here was peripheral blood, taken 28 days after the second AZD1222 dose. This chain links TRBV21-1 with TRBJ2-1; TRBD1, the table's D call, was not compared with the DNA. TRBV21-1 corresponds to a pseudogene. The TCR originated in an adult who received the AZD1222 COVID-19 vaccine. The CDR3, as DNA: TGTGCCAGCAGCAAACCGGCCGGGACAAGGTACAATGAGCAGTTCTTC. Encoded protein: CASSKPAGTRYNEQFF.